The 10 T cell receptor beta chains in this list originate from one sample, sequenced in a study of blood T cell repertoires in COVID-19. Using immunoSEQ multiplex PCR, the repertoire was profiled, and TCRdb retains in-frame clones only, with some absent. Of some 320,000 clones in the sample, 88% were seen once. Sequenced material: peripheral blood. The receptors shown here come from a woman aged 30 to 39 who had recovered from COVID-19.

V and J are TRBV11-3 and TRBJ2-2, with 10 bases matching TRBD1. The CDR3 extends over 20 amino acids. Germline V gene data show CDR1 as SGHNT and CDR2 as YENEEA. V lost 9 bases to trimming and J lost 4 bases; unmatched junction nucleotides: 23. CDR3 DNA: TGTGCCAGTCCGGGCTGGGGACAGGGGATATTATCTCGTATCACCGGGGAGCTGTTTTTT. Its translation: CASPGWGQGILSRITGELFF.

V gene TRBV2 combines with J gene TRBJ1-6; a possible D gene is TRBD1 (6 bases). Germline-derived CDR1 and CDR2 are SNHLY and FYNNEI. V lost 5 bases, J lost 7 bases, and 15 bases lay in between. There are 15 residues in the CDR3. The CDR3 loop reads CASSRGRGRNSPLHF. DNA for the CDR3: TGTGCCAGCAGTCGAGGCAGGGGACGAAATTCACCCCTCCACTTT.

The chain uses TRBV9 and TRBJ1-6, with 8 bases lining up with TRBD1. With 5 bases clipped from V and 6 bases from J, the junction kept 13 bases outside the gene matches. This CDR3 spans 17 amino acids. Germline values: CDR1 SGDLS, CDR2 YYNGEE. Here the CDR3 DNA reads TGTGCCAGCAGTCCCGATGGACAGGGTCGGGGTAATTCACCCCTCCACTTT. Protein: CASSPDGQGRGNSPLHF.

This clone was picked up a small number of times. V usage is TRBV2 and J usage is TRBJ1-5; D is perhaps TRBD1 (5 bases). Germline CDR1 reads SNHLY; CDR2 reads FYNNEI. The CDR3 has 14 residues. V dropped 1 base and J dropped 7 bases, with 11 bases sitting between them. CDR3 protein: CASSEGQGGQPQHF. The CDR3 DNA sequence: TGTGCCAGCAGTGAAGGCCAGGGAGGGCAGCCCCAGCATTTT.

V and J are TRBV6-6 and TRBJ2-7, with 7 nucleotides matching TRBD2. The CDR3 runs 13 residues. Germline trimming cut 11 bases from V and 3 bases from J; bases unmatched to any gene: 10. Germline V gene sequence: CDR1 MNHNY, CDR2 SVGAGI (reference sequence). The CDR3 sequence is CASEQGGSYEQYF. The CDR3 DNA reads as TGTGCCTCCGAGCAGGGAGGGAGCTACGAGCAGTACTTC.

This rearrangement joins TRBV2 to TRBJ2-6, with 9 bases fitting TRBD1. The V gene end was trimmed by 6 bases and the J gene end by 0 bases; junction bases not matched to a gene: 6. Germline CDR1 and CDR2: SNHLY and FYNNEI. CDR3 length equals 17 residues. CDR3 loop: CASRPGQGYSGANVLTF. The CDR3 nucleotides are TGTGCCAGCAGACCGGGACAGGGCTACTCTGGGGCCAACGTCCTGACTTTC. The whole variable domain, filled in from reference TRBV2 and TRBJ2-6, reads EPEVTQTPSHQVTQMGQEVILRCVPISNHLYFYWYRQILGQKVEFLVSFYNNEISEKSEIFDDQFSVERPDGSNFTLKIRSTKLEDSAMYFCASRPGQGYSGANVLTFGAGSRLTVL.

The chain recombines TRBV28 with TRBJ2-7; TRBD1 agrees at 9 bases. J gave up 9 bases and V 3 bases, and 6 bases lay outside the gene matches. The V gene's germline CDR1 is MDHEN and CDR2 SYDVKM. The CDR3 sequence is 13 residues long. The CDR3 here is CASSFGTGWGQYF. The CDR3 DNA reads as TGTGCCAGCAGTTTCGGGACAGGGTGGGGGCAGTACTTC.

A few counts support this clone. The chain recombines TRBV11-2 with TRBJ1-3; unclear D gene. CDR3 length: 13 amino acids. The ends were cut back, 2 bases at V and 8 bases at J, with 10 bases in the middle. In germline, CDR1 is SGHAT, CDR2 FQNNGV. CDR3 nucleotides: TGTGCCAGCAGCTTACCTTACGTAGACACCATATATTTT. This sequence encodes CASSLPYVDTIYF.

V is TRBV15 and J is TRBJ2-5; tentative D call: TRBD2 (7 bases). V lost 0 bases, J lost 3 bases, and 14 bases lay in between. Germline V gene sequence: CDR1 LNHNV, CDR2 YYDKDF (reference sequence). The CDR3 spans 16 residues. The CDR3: CATSRDTGRGEETQYF. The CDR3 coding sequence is TGTGCCACCAGCAGAGATACAGGGAGGGGGGAAGAGACCCAGTACTTC.

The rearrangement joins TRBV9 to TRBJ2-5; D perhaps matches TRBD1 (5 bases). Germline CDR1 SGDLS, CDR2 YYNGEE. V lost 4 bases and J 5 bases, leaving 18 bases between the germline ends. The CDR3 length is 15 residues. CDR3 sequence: CASSHTGGVGETQYF. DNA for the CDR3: TGTGCCAGCAGCCACACAGGTGGGGTAGGTGAGACCCAGTACTTC.